This TCR beta chain was captured in a study of T cells in Graves' hyperthyroidism and ophthalmopathy. Whole-study findings and limits: Ophthalmopathy cases were set apart from stable hyperthyroidism by a 13 V-J model.

Trimming removed 6 bases at V and 3 bases at J, with 11 bases between. CDR1 is SNHLY and CDR2 is FYNNEI in the germline V gene. There are 13 residues in the CDR3. This clonotype has ten or more counts. The target antigen is unknown. Amplified regions were TCR beta CDR3 sequences from RNA transcripts. Primed by the HTBI set, a first-round RT-PCR was run on the TCR CDR3. Via MiXCR, TCRdb re-called the multiplex PCR reads, giving one row per CDR3 protein. This table holds hundreds of thousands of distinct CDR3 sequences, about 15% found once. Sequences were obtained from blood. The V and J genes are TRBV2 and TRBJ1-1; D perhaps matches TRBD1 (6 bases). This receptor was obtained from a woman between 45 and 60 years old with Graves' ophthalmopathy. The CDR3, as DNA: TGTGCCAGCAGACAGGGTGCGGACACTGAAGCTTTCTTT. This translates into CASRQGADTEAFF.